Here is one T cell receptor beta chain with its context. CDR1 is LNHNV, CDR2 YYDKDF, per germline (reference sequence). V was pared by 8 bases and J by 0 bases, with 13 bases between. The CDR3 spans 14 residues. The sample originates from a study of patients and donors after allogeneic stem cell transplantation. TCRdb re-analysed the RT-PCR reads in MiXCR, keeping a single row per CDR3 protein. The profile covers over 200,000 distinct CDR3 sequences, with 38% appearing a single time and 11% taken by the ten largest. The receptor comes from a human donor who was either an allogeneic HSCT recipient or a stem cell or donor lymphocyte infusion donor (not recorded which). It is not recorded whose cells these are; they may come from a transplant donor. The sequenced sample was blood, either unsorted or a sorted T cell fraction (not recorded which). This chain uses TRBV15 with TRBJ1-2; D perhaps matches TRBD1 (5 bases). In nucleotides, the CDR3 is TGTGCCACCGCCGGCAGGGCGACTAACTATGGCTACACCTTC. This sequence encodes CATAGRATNYGYTF.